This TCR beta chain came from a study of T cells in Graves' hyperthyroidism and ophthalmopathy. V shed 7 bases and J 10 bases; nucleotides not matched to a gene: 7. Germline assignment: CDR1 MDHEN and CDR2 SYDVKM. This CDR3 comprises 14 residues. Worth noting for this clonotype: The antigen is not known.

TCR beta CDR3 regions were amplified from RNA. HTBI primers drove first-round RT-PCR of the TCR CDR3. TCRdb reprocessed the multiplex PCR reads via MiXCR and lists one record per CDR3 protein. Of hundreds of thousands of distinct CDR3 sequences in the sample, just under 45% were seen once. General study results and limits: The model's output predicted ophthalmopathy at a median of about 6.5 months prior to onset. Most expanded thyroid clonotypes above 0.001 also appeared in blood.

This TCR was recovered from an adult man with Graves' disease, either hyperthyroidism or ophthalmopathy (not recorded which). V and J are TRBV28 and TRBJ1-6; 10 nucleotides align to TRBD1. Sample: peripheral blood or thyroid tissue (not recorded which). In nucleotides, the CDR3 is TGTGCCAGCAAGGCCGGGACAGGGGTCTCACCCCTCCACTTT. Its protein is CASKAGTGVSPLHF.